Presented here are 21 T cell receptor beta chains from one specimen sequenced in a study of long-term antiretroviral therapy in people with HIV. This was the immunoSEQ v3.0 assay at survey level. Sequenced by immunoSEQ multiplex PCR; TCRdb stores in-frame clones only, minus some. The profile shows 30,000 or so clones, around 79% of them singletons. The sequencing here drew on unsorted PBMCs, taken 3 years after starting antiretroviral therapy. Every receptor here comes from a man aged 45-65 years with HIV.

The J gene is TRBJ2-3, the V gene TRBV7-9, with 9 bases lining up with TRBD2. The CDR3 spans 16 residues. V lost 1 base and J lost 2; bases outside the gene matches: 4. Germline assignment: CDR1 SEHNR and CDR2 FQNEAQ (reference sequence). The CDR3 DNA reads as TGTGCCAGCAGCTTAGGGCTAGCGGGATACACAGATACGCAGTATTTT. This gives the protein CASSLGLAGYTDTQYF.

The chain joins TRBV18 to TRBJ2-1; D unclear. Germline V gene sequence: CDR1 KGHSH, CDR2 LQKENI. Trimming took 3 bases from V and 3 from J, leaving 3 bases between them. This CDR3 is 12 amino acids long. CDR3 residues: CASSPDYNEQFF. Here the CDR3 DNA reads TGTGCCAGCTCACCTGACTACAATGAGCAGTTCTTC.

In its sample, this clone was seen a few times. The CDR3 bases are TGTGCCAGCAGCCAAGGGGCCGACAGGAGCTATGGCTACACCTTC. Its translation is CASSQGADRSYGYTF. The V call is TRBV4-2, the J call TRBJ1-2, with D possibly matching TRBD1 (6 bases). The CDR3 consists of 15 residues. Germline CDR1 LGHNA, CDR2 YNFKEQ. Trimming pared 1 base from V and 4 bases from J, leaving 13 bases between.

J is TRBJ2-7 and V is TRBV9, with TRBD1 matching over 8 bases. The CDR3 is made up of 15 amino acids. Germline V lookup: CDR1 SGDLS, CDR2 YYNGEE. Losses at the gene ends were 0 bases for V and 3 bases for J; bases not matched to a gene: 5. In DNA, the CDR3 is TGTGCCAGCAGCGTAGAAGGGACAGGAGGCTACGAGCAGTACTTC. Amino acids: CASSVEGTGGYEQYF.

This clone was observed a single time. V gene TRBV28 combines with J gene TRBJ1-1; D may be TRBD1 (6 bases). The germline V and J ends were trimmed by 3 bases and 7 bases, with 12 bases remaining between them. This CDR3 region has 13 residues. The germline CDR1 and CDR2 sequences are MDHEN and SYDVKM. Here the CDR3 reads CASSFPQTGEAFF. The CDR3 DNA is TGTGCCAGCAGTTTCCCCCAGACAGGTGAAGCTTTCTTT. Full variable domain (missing parts from reference TRBV28 and TRBJ1-1): DVKVTQSSRYLVKRTGEKVFLECVQDMDHENMFWYRQDPGLGLRLIYFSYDVKMKEKGDIPEGYSVSREKKERFSLILESASTNQTSMYLCASSFPQTGEAFFGQGTRLTVV.

This clone came up a few times. The chain combines TRBV28 with TRBJ1-5; 9 bases match TRBD1. Losses at the gene ends were 11 bases for V and 6 bases for J; bases not matched to a gene: 11. From germline, CDR1 is MDHEN and CDR2 SYDVKM. The CDR3 spans 14 residues. CDR3 loop: CAGGTGSGGQPQHF. The CDR3 DNA reads TGTGCCGGGGGGACAGGGAGCGGGGGTCAGCCCCAGCATTTT. The complete variable domain, with remaining parts taken from reference TRBV28 and TRBJ1-5, reads DVKVTQSSRYLVKRTGEKVFLECVQDMDHENMFWYRQDPGLGLRLIYFSYDVKMKEKGDIPEGYSVSREKKERFSLILESASTNQTSMYLCAGGTGSGGQPQHFGDGTRLSIL.

The chain carries TRBV6-5 and TRBJ1-1; D is ambiguous. The V end lost 0 bases, the J end lost 10 bases, and 12 bases lay between the germline ends. The length of the CDR3 is 13 residues. CDR1 and CDR2 (germline): MNHEY, SVGAGI. The CDR3: CASSYSGPRLAFF. For the CDR3, the DNA is TGTGCCAGCAGTTACTCAGGCCCCCGTCTAGCTTTCTTT.

The V call is TRBV7-3, the J call TRBJ2-1, with no clear D. Per the germline V gene, CDR1 is SGHTA and CDR2 is FQGTGA. CDR3 length: 16 amino acids. The V end lost 1 base, the J end lost 0 bases, and 10 bases lay between the germline ends. CDR3 loop: CASSLIEASSYNEQFF. The CDR3 DNA is TGTGCCAGCAGCTTAATTGAGGCGAGCTCCTACAATGAGCAGTTCTTC.

The chain recombines TRBV5-1 with TRBJ2-7; 8 positions agree with TRBD2. J gave up 5 bases and V 4 bases, and 14 bases lay outside the gene matches. The germline gives CDR1 SGHRS, CDR2 YFSETQ. The CDR3 totals 16 residues. In DNA form, the CDR3 reads TGCGCCAGCAGCCCCGGGCGCACTAGCGGATTAGACGAGCAGTACTTC. It specifies CASSPGRTSGLDEQYF.

The chain has TRBV5-5 and TRBJ1-6; D gene unclear. Trimming left V 6 bases short and J 0 bases short, with 13 bases between. Per germline, CDR1 SGHKS and CDR2 YYEKEE (reference sequence). This CDR3 spans 16 amino acids. The DNA of the CDR3 is TGTGCCAGCACCCTGGACCCAAGCTCCTATAATTCACCCCTCCACTTT. It translates to CASTLDPSSYNSPLHF.

This clone came up a few times. The chain links TRBV19 to TRBJ2-7, with a tentative D call TRBD1 (6 bases). Germline assignment: CDR1 LNHDA and CDR2 SQIVND (reference sequence). This CDR3 is 13 amino acids long. Trimming stripped 3 bases from V and 7 bases from J, with 13 bases between. The DNA for the CDR3 is TGTGCCAGTAGTATGGGGACACTCCGGGAGCAGTACTTC. It is translated as CASSMGTLREQYF.

The chain is built from TRBV5-4 and TRBJ2-3; tentative D call: TRBD1 (5 bases). The germline V gene has CDR1 SGHNT and CDR2 YYREEE (reference sequence). The V gene lost 4 bases and the J gene lost 2 bases, with 11 bases spanning the gap. The CDR3 contains 14 residues. The CDR3 sequence is CASSPGSPTDTQYF. The CDR3, as DNA: TGTGCCAGCAGCCCAGGGTCCCCCACAGATACGCAGTATTTT.

Only a few counts were recorded for this clone. The chain recombines TRBV5-1 with TRBJ1-2, with D possibly TRBD1 on 5 matching bases. Germline-derived CDR1 and CDR2 are SGHRS and YFSETQ. Trimming took off 1 base at V and 3 bases at J, with 7 bases between the two ends. CDR3 length: 13 amino acids. CDR3 sequence reads: CASSLLGDYGYTF. In DNA, the CDR3 is TGCGCCAGCAGCTTGCTGGGGGACTATGGCTACACCTTC. Full variable domain (rest looked up from reference TRBV5-1 and TRBJ1-2): KAGVTQTPRYLIKTRGQQVTLSCSPISGHRSVSWYQQTPGQGLQFLFEYFSETQRNKGNFPGRFSGRQFSNSRSEMNVSTLELGDSALYLCASSLLGDYGYTFGSGTRLTVV.

The chain has TRBV5-1 and TRBJ2-2, with D perhaps assigned TRBD1 or TRBD2 (5 bases each). Trimming stripped 0 bases from V and 5 bases from J, with 11 bases between. The CDR3 is made up of 15 amino acids. Germline V gene data show CDR1 as SGHRS and CDR2 as YFSETQ. The CDR3 loop is CASSLGSGRTGELFF. DNA for the CDR3: TGCGCCAGCAGCTTGGGGTCGGGGCGGACCGGGGAGCTGTTTTTT.

The chain has TRBV19 and TRBJ2-1; 9 bases line up with TRBD1. J was trimmed by 6 bases and V by 1 base; bases with no gene match: 10. Per germline, CDR1 LNHDA and CDR2 SQIVND (reference sequence). The CDR3 runs 17 residues. The CDR3 region is CASSIARGTGTFNEQFF. CDR3 in DNA: TGTGCCAGTAGTATAGCCCGAGGGACAGGGACCTTCAATGAGCAGTTCTTC.

In its sample, this clone was seen a few times. The genes are TRBV7-6 and TRBJ2-7; D perhaps matches TRBD2 (6 bases). Trimming left V 3 bases short and J 3 bases short, with 9 bases between. The CDR3 length is 13 residues. The germline V gene encodes CDR1 SGHVS and CDR2 FNYEAQ. CDR3 sequence reads: CASSLGLDYEQYF. CDR3 nucleotide sequence: TGTGCCAGCAGCTTGGGACTTGACTACGAGCAGTACTTC.

The V call is TRBV6-5, the J call TRBJ1-6, with D possibly being TRBD1 (5 bases). Germline V gives CDR1 MNHEY, CDR2 SVGAGI. This CDR3 region has 14 residues. V gave up 4 bases and J gave up 9 bases, with 13 bases separating them. The CDR3 sequence is CASSFQGSPSPLHF. CDR3 DNA: TGTGCCAGCAGTTTCCAGGGAAGTCCTTCACCCCTCCACTTT.

The V and J genes are TRBV2 and TRBJ2-7; D not resolved. Germline V gene data show CDR1 as SNHLY and CDR2 as FYNNEI. The V end was cut by 6 bases, the J end by 5 bases, with 5 bases between. CDR3 length: 10 residues. CDR3 DNA: TGTGCCAGCAGGGGCAACGAGCAGTACTTC. Translating gives CASRGNEQYF.

This clone has only a few counts. The chain employs TRBV7-2 and TRBJ1-2, with D possibly TRBD1 on 6 matching bases. The length of the CDR3 is 17 residues. The ends were cut back, 5 bases at V and 4 bases at J, with 23 bases in the middle. The germline CDR1 and CDR2 sequences are SGHTA and FQGNSA. CDR3 amino acids: CASSPRSSGAGFYGYTF. The DNA for the CDR3 is TGTGCCAGCAGCCCGCGCAGTTCGGGGGCAGGGTTCTATGGCTACACCTTC. Filled out from reference TRBV7-2 and TRBJ1-2, the complete variable domain reads GAGVSQSPSNKVTEKGKDVELRCDPISGHTALYWYRQSLGQGLEFLIYFQGNSAPDKSGLPSDRFSAERTGGSVSTLTIQRTQQEDSAVYLCASSPRSSGAGFYGYTFGSGTRLTVV.

The chain combines TRBV7-9 with TRBJ2-3; 10 bases are a match to TRBD2. Germline CDR1 and CDR2: SEHNR and FQNEAQ (reference sequence). Trimming took 4 bases from V and 3 from J; bases not matched to a gene: 4. The CDR3 has 15 amino acids. The CDR3 DNA sequence: TGTGCCAGCAGCTCTCTAGCGGGAGAGACAGATACGCAGTATTTT. The encoded protein is CASSSLAGETDTQYF.

This clone was seen a handful of times. This chain connects TRBV7-2 to TRBJ2-5; D is possibly TRBD2 (6 bases). V was trimmed by 3 bases and J by 5 bases, leaving 10 bases between them. Germline CDR1 SGHTA, CDR2 FQGNSA. The CDR3 totals 13 residues. The CDR3 coding sequence is TGTGCCAGCAGCTTGACTAGATTGGAGACCCAGTACTTC. This encodes CASSLTRLETQYF.